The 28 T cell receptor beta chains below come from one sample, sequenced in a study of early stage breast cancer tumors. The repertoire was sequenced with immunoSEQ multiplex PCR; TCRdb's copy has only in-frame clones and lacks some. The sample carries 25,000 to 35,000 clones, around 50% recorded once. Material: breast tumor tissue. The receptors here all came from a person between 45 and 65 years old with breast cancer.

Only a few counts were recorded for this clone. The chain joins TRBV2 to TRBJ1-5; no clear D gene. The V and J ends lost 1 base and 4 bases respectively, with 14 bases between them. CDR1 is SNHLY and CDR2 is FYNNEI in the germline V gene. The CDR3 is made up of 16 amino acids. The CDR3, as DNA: TGTGCCAGCAGTGAAGGTTATTCCTGGCAGAATCAGCCCCAGCATTTT. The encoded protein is CASSEGYSWQNQPQHF. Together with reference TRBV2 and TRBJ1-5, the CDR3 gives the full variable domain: EPEVTQTPSHQVTQMGQEVILRCVPISNHLYFYWYRQILGQKVEFLVSFYNNEISEKSEIFDDQFSVERPDGSNFTLKIRSTKLEDSAMYFCASSEGYSWQNQPQHFGDGTRLSIL.

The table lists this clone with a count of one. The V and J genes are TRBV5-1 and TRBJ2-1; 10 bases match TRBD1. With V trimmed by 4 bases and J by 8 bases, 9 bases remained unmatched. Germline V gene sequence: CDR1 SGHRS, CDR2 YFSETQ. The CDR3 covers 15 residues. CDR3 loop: CASSHGTGALDEQFF. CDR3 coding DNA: TGCGCCAGCAGCCATGGGACAGGGGCCCTTGATGAGCAGTTCTTC.

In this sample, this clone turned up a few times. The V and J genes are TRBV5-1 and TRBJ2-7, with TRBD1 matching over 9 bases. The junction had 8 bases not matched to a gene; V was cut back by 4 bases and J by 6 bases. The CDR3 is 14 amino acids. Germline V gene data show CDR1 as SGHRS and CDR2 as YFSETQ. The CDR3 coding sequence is TGCGCCAGCAGCACCCGACAGGGGGTCGGCGAGCAGTACTTC. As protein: CASSTRQGVGEQYF.

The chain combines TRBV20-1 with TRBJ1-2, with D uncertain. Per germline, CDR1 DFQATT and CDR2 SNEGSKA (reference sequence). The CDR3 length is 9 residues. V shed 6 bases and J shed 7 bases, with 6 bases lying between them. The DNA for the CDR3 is TGCAGTGCCCCGGGTGGCTACACCTTC. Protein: CSAPGGYTF.

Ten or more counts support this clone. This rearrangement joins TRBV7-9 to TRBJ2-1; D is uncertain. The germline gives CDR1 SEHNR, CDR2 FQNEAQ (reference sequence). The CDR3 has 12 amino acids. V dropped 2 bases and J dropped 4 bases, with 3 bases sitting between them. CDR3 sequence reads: CASSLPYNEQFF. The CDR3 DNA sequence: TGTGCCAGCAGCTTACCATACAATGAGCAGTTCTTC.

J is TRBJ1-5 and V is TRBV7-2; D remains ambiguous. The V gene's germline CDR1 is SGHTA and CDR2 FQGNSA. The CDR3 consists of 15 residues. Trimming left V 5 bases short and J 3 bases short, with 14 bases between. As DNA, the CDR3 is TGTGCCAGCAGCCCCGGCGGGGTATCCAATCAGCCCCAGCATTTT. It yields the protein CASSPGGVSNQPQHF.

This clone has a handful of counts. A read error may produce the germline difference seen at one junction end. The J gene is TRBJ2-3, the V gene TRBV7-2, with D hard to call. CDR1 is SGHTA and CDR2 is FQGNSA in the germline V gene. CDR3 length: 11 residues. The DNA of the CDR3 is TGTGCCAGCGGCTTCACAGATACGCAGTATTTT. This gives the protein CASGFTDTQYF.

The CDR3 sequence: CASSLGSGGHTGELFF. The CDR3 DNA follows: TGTGCCAGCAGCTTGGGAAGCGGGGGTCACACCGGGGAGCTGTTTTTT. The chain employs TRBV5-6 and TRBJ2-2, with TRBD2 identical over 8 bases. From germline, CDR1 is SGHDT and CDR2 YYEEEE. Trimming took 0 bases from V and 3 from J; bases not matched to a gene: 4. The CDR3 runs to 16 residues.

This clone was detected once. The CDR3 nucleotides are TGTGCCAGTAGGCAGGTAGGACGGGTGAACACTGAAGCTTTCTTT. It is translated as CASRQVGRVNTEAFF. The rearrangement links TRBV19 to TRBJ1-1; no firm D call. This CDR3 contains 15 residues. Trimming stripped 6 bases from V and 0 bases from J, with 14 bases between. Per germline, CDR1 LNHDA and CDR2 SQIVND (reference sequence).

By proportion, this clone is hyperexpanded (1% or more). The CDR3 region has the DNA TGTGCCAGCAGTTACACCCCAGGGACAGATACGCAGTATTTT. Translation: CASSYTPGTDTQYF. The chain joins TRBV6-5 to TRBJ2-3; possibly TRBD1 for D (5 bases). V lost 2 bases, J lost 3 bases, and 9 bases lay in between. CDR3 length: 14 residues. CDR1 MNHEY and CDR2 SVGAGI come from the germline V gene.

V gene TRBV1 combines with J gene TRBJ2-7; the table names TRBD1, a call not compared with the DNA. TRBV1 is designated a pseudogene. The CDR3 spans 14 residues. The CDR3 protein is CTSSHRDKSYEQYF. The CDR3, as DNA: TGCACCAGCAGCCATCGGGACAAATCCTACGAGCAGTACTTC.

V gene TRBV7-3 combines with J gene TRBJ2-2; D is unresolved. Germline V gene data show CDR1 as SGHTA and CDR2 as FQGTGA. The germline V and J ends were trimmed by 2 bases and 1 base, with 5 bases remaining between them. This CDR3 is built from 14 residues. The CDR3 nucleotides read TGTGCCAGCAGCTTAGATTGGAACACCGGGGAGCTGTTTTTT. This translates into CASSLDWNTGELFF.

CDR3 in amino acids: CASSSTGEDQPQHF. CDR3 in DNA: TGTGCCAGCAGCTCCACAGGGGAGGATCAGCCCCAGCATTTT. The chain recombines TRBV4-2 with TRBJ1-5; 7 bases fit TRBD1. This CDR3 has 14 amino acids. Trimming took 5 bases from V and 5 from J; bases not matched to a gene: 6. The germline V gene has CDR1 LGHNA and CDR2 YNFKEQ.

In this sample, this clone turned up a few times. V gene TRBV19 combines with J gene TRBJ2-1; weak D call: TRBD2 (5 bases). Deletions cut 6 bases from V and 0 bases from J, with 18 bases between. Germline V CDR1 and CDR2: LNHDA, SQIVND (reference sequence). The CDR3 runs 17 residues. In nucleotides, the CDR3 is TGTGCCAGTAGCCCATCGGCGGGCCAGCACTCCTACAATGAGCAGTTCTTC. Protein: CASSPSAGQHSYNEQFF.

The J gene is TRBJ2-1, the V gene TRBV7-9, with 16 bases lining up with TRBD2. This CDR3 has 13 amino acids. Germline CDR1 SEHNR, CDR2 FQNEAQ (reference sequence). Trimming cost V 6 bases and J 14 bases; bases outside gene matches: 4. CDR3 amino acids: CASRTGTSGREFF. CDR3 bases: TGTGCCAGCAGGACCGGGACTAGCGGGAGGGAGTTCTTC. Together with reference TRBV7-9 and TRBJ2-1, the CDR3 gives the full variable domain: DTGVSQNPRHKITKRGQNVTFRCDPISEHNRLYWYRQTLGQGPEFLTYFQNEAQLEKSRLLSDRFSAERPKGSFSTLEIQRTEQGDSAMYLCASRTGTSGREFFGPGTRLTVL.

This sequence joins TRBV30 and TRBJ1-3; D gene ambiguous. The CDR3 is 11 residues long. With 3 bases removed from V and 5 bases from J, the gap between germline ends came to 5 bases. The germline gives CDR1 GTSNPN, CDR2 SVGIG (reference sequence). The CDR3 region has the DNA TGTGCCTGGAGACGGCGAAACACCATATATTTT. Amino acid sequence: CAWRRRNTIYF.

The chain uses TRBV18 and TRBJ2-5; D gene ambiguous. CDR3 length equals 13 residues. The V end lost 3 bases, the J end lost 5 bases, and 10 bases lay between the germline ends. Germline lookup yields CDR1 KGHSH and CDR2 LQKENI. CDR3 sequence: CASSPEDMETQYF. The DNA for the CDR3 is TGTGCCAGCTCACCTGAAGATATGGAGACCCAGTACTTC.

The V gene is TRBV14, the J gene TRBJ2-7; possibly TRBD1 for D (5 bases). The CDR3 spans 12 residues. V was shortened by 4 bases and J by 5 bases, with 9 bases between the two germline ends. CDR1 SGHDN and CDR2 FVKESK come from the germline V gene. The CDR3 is CASSPGFHEQYF. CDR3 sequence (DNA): TGTGCCAGCAGCCCAGGGTTCCACGAGCAGTACTTC. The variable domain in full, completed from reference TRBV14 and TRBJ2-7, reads EAGVTQFPSHSVIEKGQTVTLRCDPISGHDNLYWYRRVMGKEIKFLLHFVKESKQDESGMPNNRFLAERTGGTYSTLKVQPAELEDSGVYFCASSPGFHEQYFGPGTRLTVT.

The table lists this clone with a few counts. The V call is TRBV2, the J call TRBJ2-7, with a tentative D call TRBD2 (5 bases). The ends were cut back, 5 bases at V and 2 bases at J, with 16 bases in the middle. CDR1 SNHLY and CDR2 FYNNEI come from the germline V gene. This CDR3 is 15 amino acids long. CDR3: CASSRRGEKTYEQYF. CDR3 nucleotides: TGTGCCAGCAGTCGTCGGGGAGAAAAGACCTACGAGCAGTACTTC.

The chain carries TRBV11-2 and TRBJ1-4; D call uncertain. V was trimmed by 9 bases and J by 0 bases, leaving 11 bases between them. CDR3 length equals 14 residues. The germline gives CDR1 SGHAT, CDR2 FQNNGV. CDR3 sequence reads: CASGLTTTNEKLFF. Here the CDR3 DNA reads TGTGCCAGTGGGCTCACGACAACTAATGAAAAACTGTTTTTT.

In DNA form, the CDR3 reads TGTGCCAGCAGCTTGGCGGGACAGGGGTCGGCAGAGACCCAGTACTTC. It encodes CASSLAGQGSAETQYF. The rearrangement joins TRBV5-6 to TRBJ2-5; 10 nucleotides agree with TRBD1. V shed 0 bases, J shed 4 bases, and the junction held 6 bases outside the gene matches. The length of the CDR3 is 16 residues. Germline V CDR1 and CDR2: SGHDT, YYEEEE.

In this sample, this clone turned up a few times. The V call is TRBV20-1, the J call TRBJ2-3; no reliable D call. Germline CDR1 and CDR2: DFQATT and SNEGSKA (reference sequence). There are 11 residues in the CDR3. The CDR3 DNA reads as TGCAGCTACACGACGGCAGATACGCAGTATTTT. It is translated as CSYTTADTQYF.

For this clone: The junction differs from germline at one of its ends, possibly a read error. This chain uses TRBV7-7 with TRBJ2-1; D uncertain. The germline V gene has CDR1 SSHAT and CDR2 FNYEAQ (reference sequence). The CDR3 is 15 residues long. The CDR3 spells CASSLGSGLYNEQFF. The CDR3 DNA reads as TGTGCTAGCAGCTTAGGGTCGGGCCTGTACAATGAGCAGTTCTTC.

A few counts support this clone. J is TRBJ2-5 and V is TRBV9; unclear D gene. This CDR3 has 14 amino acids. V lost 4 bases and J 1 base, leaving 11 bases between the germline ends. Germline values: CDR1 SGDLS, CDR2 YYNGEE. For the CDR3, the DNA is TGTGCCAGCAGCCTCGGTCGTAGCCAAGAGACCCAGTACTTC. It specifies CASSLGRSQETQYF.

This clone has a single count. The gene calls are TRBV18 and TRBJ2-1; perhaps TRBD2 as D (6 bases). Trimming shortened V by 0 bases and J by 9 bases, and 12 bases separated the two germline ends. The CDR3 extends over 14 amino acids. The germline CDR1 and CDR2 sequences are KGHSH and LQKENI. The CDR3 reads CASSPPWRAGEQFF. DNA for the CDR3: TGTGCCAGCTCACCACCTTGGAGGGCCGGTGAGCAGTTCTTC.

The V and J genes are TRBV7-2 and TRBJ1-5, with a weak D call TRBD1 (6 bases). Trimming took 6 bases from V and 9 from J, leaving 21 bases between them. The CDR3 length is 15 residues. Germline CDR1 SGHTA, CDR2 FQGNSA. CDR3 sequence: CASSPHPRGGVPQHF. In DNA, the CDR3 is TGTGCCAGCAGTCCTCACCCCAGGGGAGGAGTGCCCCAGCATTTT. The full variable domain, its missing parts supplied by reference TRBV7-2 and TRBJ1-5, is GAGVSQSPSNKVTEKGKDVELRCDPISGHTALYWYRQSLGQGLEFLIYFQGNSAPDKSGLPSDRFSAERTGGSVSTLTIQRTQQEDSAVYLCASSPHPRGGVPQHFGDGTRLSIL.

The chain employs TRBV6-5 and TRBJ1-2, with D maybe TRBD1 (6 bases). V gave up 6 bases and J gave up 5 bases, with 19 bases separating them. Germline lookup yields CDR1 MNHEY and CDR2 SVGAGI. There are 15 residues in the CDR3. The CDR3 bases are TGTGCCAGCAGCTACGCCTACGGGCAGGGGTATGGCTACACCTTC. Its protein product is CASSYAYGQGYGYTF.

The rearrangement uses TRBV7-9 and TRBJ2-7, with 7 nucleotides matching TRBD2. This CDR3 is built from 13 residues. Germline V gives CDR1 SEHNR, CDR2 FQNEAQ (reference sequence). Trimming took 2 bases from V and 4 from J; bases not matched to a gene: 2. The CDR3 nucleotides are TGTGCCAGCAGCTTAAGGCGGGGGTACGAGCAGTACTTC. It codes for CASSLRRGYEQYF.